The entry below gives a single TCR beta chain sequence along with its context. This clone's antigen is unknown. No base quality values were provided; no much bigger clone lies one nucleotide off. The data derive from a study of blood T cell repertoires in COVID-19 (dated by TCRdb to 2018 to 2021). In the study overall: Samples from collaborators originated in the United States, Italy and Spain and spanned both the acute and convalescent phases of COVID-19. The prospective study material was composed of cDNA or gDNA derived from T cells, B-cell-depleted T cells, or PBMCs. Samples came from the ongoing ImmuneRACE study (first 160 participants) plus 1,254 subjects from 6 global collaborators. Sample metadata almost always included a de-identified subject ID, COVID-19 status, age in years and sex. Where available, HLA class I and class II types were taken from metadata supplied by the sample provider and were not determined by assay-based typing. The dataset comprised deeply sampled blood TCRbeta repertoires from subjects exposed to, actively infected with, or recovered from COVID-19. A freely available public database, intended as a resource for researchers studying the immune response to SARS-CoV-2, is where the repertoires were released. Findings and caveats that apply to the study as a whole: Clinical and demographic metadata were provided uncurated, with the amount varying by source and participant.

The collaborating institutions used their own protocols to collect whole blood in K2EDTA tubes. For TCRbeta analysis, collaborator samples were shipped as frozen whole blood, as isolated PBMCs, or as DNA extracted from either sample type. Cut back by 5 bases and 7 bases, the V and J ends lie 20 bases apart. Sequences SGHVS (CDR1) and FNYEAQ (CDR2) are obtained from the germline V gene. From its cysteine to its phenylalanine, the CDR3 spans 15 amino acids. The read is trimmed to its CDR3 DNA, 45 bases read in frame from base 1. The immunoSEQ Assay, a bias-controlled multiplex PCR, was used to amplify TCRbeta CDR3 regions from genomic DNA. The published analysis was carried out like this. The number of nucleated cells in each sample was estimated from the amplification of reference gene primers within the assay. To quantify the absolute abundance of each unique TCRbeta CDR3 rearrangement, sequence reads were collapsed and filtered. For each sample, productive Simpson clonality was calculated as the square root of Simpson's diversity index over productive rearrangements. TCRdb stores this immuneACCESS table with in-frame sequences only. Part of the clones is absent; in the studies checked, under half of the shortfall reflects unresolved V genes, and no reason is known for the rest. That table is the source of V, J and clone size, and D and trimming were worked out from the DNA. The sample yields about 120,000 clones; around 89% were counted once. Together, the top ten hold approximately 19% of the sample.

Material: peripheral blood. The sequence derives from a human donor with acute or convalescent COVID-19. The donor label of this sample is uncertain. The chain links TRBV7-6 with TRBJ1-2; TRBD1 is a possible D gene, resting on 5 matching bases. The encoded CDR3 is CASSPGTFYGGGYTF. The nucleotide sequence is TGTGCCAGCAGCCCCGGGACGTTCTACGGGGGTGGCTACACCTTC. The CDR3 plus the reference TRBV7-6 and TRBJ1-2 genes for the other parts give the full variable domain: GAGVSQSPRYKVTKRGQDVALRCDPISGHVSLYWYRQALGQGPEFLTYFNYEAQQDKSGLPNDRFSAERPEGSISTLTIQRTEQRDSAMYRCASSPGTFYGGGYTFGSGTRLTVV.